Below, 12 T cell receptor beta chains from the same sample are listed, as sequenced in a study of shared T cell receptors in the human thymus. Sequencing used immunoSEQ multiplex PCR; TCRdb keeps in-frame clones, though not all of them. The sample has about 730,000 clones; approximately 85% are singletons. These same data were also listed under a study on human thymus T cells.

Source material: thymocytes. The source of these receptors is a girl less than two years old with a congenital heart defect.

The chain carries TRBV7-2 and TRBJ1-2; 7 nucleotides align to TRBD1. CDR3 length: 15 residues. The junction had 5 bases not matched to a gene; V was cut back by 1 base and J by 3 bases. Germline V lookup: CDR1 SGHTA, CDR2 FQGNSA. Written as DNA, the CDR3 is TGTGCCAGCAGCTTAGGGGGGACAGACTACTATGGCTACACCTTC. Translation gives CASSLGGTDYYGYTF.

This clone came up a few times. The chain couples TRBV28 to TRBJ2-1; D may be TRBD1 (5 bases). The V gene lost 8 bases and the J gene lost 0 bases, with 8 bases spanning the gap. The CDR3 is 13 amino acids. Germline assignment: CDR1 MDHEN and CDR2 SYDVKM. The CDR3 DNA reads as TGTGCCAGCGGTCAGGGCTCCTACAATGAGCAGTTCTTC. Its translation is CASGQGSYNEQFF.

This clone was observed a few times. The chain employs TRBV10-3 and TRBJ2-7, with D perhaps matching TRBD1 (6 bases). V lost 4 bases, J lost 3 bases, and 16 bases lay in between. Germline V gene sequence: CDR1 ENHRY, CDR2 SYGVKD. The CDR3 consists of 15 residues. CDR3 nucleotides: TGTGCCATCAGTGTAACCCCAGGGGCGAACTACGAGCAGTACTTC. Amino acids: CAISVTPGANYEQYF.

This chain connects TRBV6-6 to TRBJ1-2; a weak D match, TRBD1 (5 bases). The CDR3 spans 15 residues. Trimming left V 0 bases short and J 2 bases short, with 10 bases between. Germline values: CDR1 MNHNY, CDR2 SVGAGI (reference sequence). This CDR3 reads CASSYSTSGNYGYTF. Written as DNA, the CDR3 is TGTGCCAGCAGTTACTCCACGTCAGGGAACTATGGCTACACCTTC.

This chain links TRBV27 with TRBJ2-3; a weak D match, TRBD2 (6 bases). CDR3 length equals 14 residues. V shed 6 bases and J shed 6 bases, with 16 bases lying between them. In germline, CDR1 is MNHEY, CDR2 SMNVEV (reference sequence). The chain's CDR3 is CASRCPGVWDTQYF. CDR3 coding DNA: TGTGCCAGCAGATGTCCGGGAGTTTGGGATACGCAGTATTTT.

V is TRBV29-1 and J is TRBJ2-1, with 9 bases aligning to TRBD1. The CDR3 has 15 amino acids. Germline values: CDR1 SQVTM, CDR2 ANQGSEA. CDR3 coding DNA: TGCAGTGAAGAAAAACAGGGGGCGACGTACAATGAGCAGTTCTTC. It yields the protein CSEEKQGATYNEQFF.

V usage is TRBV7-9 and J usage is TRBJ2-5, with D possibly TRBD1 on 5 matching bases. Germline assignment: CDR1 SEHNR and CDR2 FQNEAQ (reference sequence). V lost 2 bases, J lost 7 bases, and 11 bases lay in between. The CDR3 length is 13 residues. The CDR3 sequence: CASSLRQRGTQYF. The CDR3 DNA sequence: TGTGCCAGCAGCTTACGTCAAAGGGGGACCCAGTACTTC.

The rearrangement uses TRBV15 and TRBJ1-5; D unresolved. CDR1 and CDR2 (germline): LNHNV, YYDKDF (reference sequence). V lost 0 bases and J 5 bases, leaving 14 bases between the germline ends. The CDR3 consists of 16 residues. The CDR3 sequence: CATSRDFGRTDQPQHF. The CDR3 DNA reads TGTGCCACCAGCAGAGATTTTGGGAGAACAGATCAGCCCCAGCATTTT.

This chain joins TRBV9 and TRBJ2-1, with D possibly matching TRBD1 (6 bases). Germline lookup yields CDR1 SGDLS and CDR2 YYNGEE. The CDR3 sequence is 16 residues long. Trimming removed 3 bases from V and 4 bases from J, with 17 bases in between. The CDR3: CASSGPWDQGYNEQFF. CDR3 in DNA: TGTGCCAGCAGCGGCCCCTGGGACCAGGGGTACAATGAGCAGTTCTTC.

The chain carries TRBV4-1 and TRBJ2-1; TRBD1 matches 12 bases. Trimming took 4 bases from V and 7 from J; bases not matched to a gene: 26. The CDR3 spans 22 residues. Germline loops: CDR1 MGHRA, CDR2 YSYEKL. The CDR3 sequence is CASSRAYSGTGGHQFYENEQFF. CDR3 DNA sequence: TGCGCCAGCAGCCGAGCTTACTCCGGGACAGGGGGCCACCAATTCTATGAGAATGAGCAGTTCTTC.

About this clone itself: Other DNA sequences within the sample encode an identical CDR3. J is TRBJ2-5 and V is TRBV4-1, with no clear D. Germline V gene lookup returns CDR1 MGHRA and CDR2 YSYEKL. Between the trimmed V and J ends, which lost 3 bases and 5 bases, there was a span of 7 bases. This CDR3 comprises 12 residues. The CDR3 reads CASSQGRETQYF. The CDR3 DNA sequence: TGCGCCAGCAGCCAGGGCCGGGAGACCCAGTACTTC.

This clone was picked up one time. The chain uses TRBV28 and TRBJ2-7; D perhaps matches TRBD1 (6 bases). Germline CDR1 is MDHEN and CDR2 is SYDVKM. This CDR3 has 14 residues. V was shortened by 3 bases and J by 2 bases, with 11 bases between the two germline ends. The CDR3 nucleotides read TGTGCCAGCAGTTTTAGGCACAGGGCCTACGAGCAGTACTTC. Its translation is CASSFRHRAYEQYF.